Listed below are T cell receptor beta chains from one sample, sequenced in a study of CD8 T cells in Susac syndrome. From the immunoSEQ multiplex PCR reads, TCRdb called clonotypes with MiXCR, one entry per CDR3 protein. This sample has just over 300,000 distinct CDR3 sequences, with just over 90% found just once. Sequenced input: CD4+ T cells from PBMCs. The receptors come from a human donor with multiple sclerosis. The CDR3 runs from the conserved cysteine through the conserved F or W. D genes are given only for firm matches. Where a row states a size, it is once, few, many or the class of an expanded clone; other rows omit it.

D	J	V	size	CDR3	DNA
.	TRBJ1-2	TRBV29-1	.	CSVEPAGSPYGYTF	TGCAGCGTTGAACCGGCAGGGAGTCCCTATGGCTACACCTTC
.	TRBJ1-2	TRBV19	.	CASSEQGRYGGYTF	TGTGCCAGTAGCGAACAGGGCCGGTATGGCGGCTACACCTTC
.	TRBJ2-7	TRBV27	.	CASPRLRDWLYEQYF	TGTGCCAGCCCTAGGTTGCGGGACTGGCTTTACGAGCAGTACTTC
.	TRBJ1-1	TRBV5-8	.	CASSLAGALGMRAFF	TGTGCCAGCAGCTTGGCCGGGGCCCTCGGAATGAGAGCTTTCTTT
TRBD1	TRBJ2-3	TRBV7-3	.	CASSTGTGADTQYF	TGTGCCAGCAGCACCGGGACAGGGGCAGATACGCAGTATTTT
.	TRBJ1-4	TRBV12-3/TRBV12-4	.	CASRRGLGLWEKLFF	TGTGCCAGCAGAAGGGGCCTTGGCCTGTGGGAAAAACTGTTTTTT
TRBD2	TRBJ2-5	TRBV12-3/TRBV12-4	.	CASSLASGGQETQYF	TGTGCCAGCAGTTTAGCTAGCGGGGGGCAAGAGACCCAGTACTTC
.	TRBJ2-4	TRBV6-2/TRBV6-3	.	CASSPGGVNIQYF	TGTGCCAGCAGCCCTGGAGGCGTGAACATTCAGTACTTC
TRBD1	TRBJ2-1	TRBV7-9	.	CASSFAGTGHNNEQFF	TGTGCCAGCAGCTTCGCCGGGACAGGGCACAACAATGAGCAGTTCTTC
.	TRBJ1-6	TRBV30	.	CAWSVRKNNSPLHF	TGTGCCTGGAGTGTAAGGAAGAATAATTCACCCCTCCACTTT
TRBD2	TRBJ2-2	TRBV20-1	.	CSAGSSGSGPGELFF	TGCAGTGCTGGGTCGAGCGGGAGTGGTCCCGGGGAGCTGTTTTTT
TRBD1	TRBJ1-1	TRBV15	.	CATSREADRGAEAFF	TGTGCCACCAGCAGAGAGGCCGACAGGGGAGCTGAAGCTTTCTTT
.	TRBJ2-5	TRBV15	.	CATSRDLGQQETQYF	TGTGCCACCAGCAGAGATCTTGGACAGCAAGAGACCCAGTACTTC
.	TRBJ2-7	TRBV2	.	CASRTQGVGYEQYF	TGTGCCAGCAGGACACAGGGAGTCGGCTACGAGCAGTACTTC
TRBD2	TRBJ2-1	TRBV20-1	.	CSAGTSGQGGNEQFF	TGCAGTGCTGGGACTAGCGGCCAGGGGGGCAATGAGCAGTTCTTC
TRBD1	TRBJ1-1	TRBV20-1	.	CSARGDSWNTEAFF	TGCAGTGCTAGAGGGGACAGCTGGAACACTGAAGCTTTCTTT
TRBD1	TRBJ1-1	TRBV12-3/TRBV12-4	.	CASSRDRGKTEAFF	TGTGCCAGCAGTCGGGACAGGGGGAAAACTGAAGCTTTCTTT
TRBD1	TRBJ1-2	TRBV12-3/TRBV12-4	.	CASSLAGTGYGYTF	TGTGCCAGCAGTTTAGCCGGGACAGGGTATGGCTACACCTTC
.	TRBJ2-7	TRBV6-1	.	CASSEQGYEQYF	TGTGCCAGCAGTGAACAGGGGTACGAGCAGTACTTC
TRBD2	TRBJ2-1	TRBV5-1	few	CASSLWREGNEQFF	TGCGCCAGCAGCTTGTGGAGGGAGGGCAATGAGCAGTTCTTC
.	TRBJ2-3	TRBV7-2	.	CASRPVDTQYF	TGTGCCAGCAGACCTGTGGATACGCAGTATTTT
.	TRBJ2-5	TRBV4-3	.	CASSQDLGLVQYF	TGCGCCAGCAGCCAAGATTTGGGTCTAGTACAGTACTTC
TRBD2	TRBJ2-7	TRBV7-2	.	CASSLASGSGYEQYF	TGTGCCAGCAGCTTAGCTAGCGGGAGTGGCTACGAGCAGTACTTC
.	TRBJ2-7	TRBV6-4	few	CASSPTGQSYEQYF	TGTGCCAGCAGCCCCACCGGACAGTCCTACGAGCAGTACTTC
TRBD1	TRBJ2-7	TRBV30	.	CAWSPGTGVYEQYF	TGTGCCTGGAGTCCCGGGACAGGGGTCTACGAGCAGTACTTC
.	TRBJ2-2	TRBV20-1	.	CSANGGGANTGELFF	TGCAGTGCTAATGGAGGGGGAGCGAACACCGGGGAGCTGTTTTTT
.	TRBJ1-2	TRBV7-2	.	CASSLTKANYGYTF	TGTGCCAGCAGCTTAACGAAAGCTAACTATGGCTACACCTTC
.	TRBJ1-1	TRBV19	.	CASRQGVDAGAEAFF	TGTGCCAGTAGGCAGGGAGTCGACGCAGGGGCTGAAGCTTTCTTT
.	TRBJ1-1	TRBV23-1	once	CASSPTPGLMNTEAFF	TGCGCCAGCAGTCCTACCCCGGGACTCATGAACACTGAAGCTTTCTTT
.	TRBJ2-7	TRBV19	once	CASSTVQGVDEQYF	TGTGCCAGTAGTACGGTACAGGGTGTGGACGAGCAGTACTTC
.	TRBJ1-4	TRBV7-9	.	CASSPTMANEKLFF	TGTGCCAGCAGCCCGACCATGGCTAATGAAAAACTGTTTTTT
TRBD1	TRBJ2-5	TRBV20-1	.	CSGQDRETQYF	TGCAGCGGACAGGACCGGGAGACCCAGTACTTC
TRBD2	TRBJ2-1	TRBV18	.	CASSPGTREQFF	TGTGCCAGCTCACCCGGGACTAGGGAGCAGTTCTTC